This record covers a single T cell receptor (beta chain). Its target is unknown. The method was immunoSEQ multiplex PCR; TCRdb's version includes in-frame clones alone and lacks a portion of them. The sample has more than 95,000 clones, 75% to 90% seen once; the top ten hold approximately 7%. The sample belongs to a study of T cell responses to AZD1222 COVID-19 vaccine. Study-wide results and limits: Most donors were white British and more were female, and clonal diversity was possibly underestimated. Baseline seropositives among AZD1222 recipients totaled only 5 to 7. The span of vaccine-associated CD4 TCRs extended across spike, with dominance at 160-218 and 743-854.

J lost 1 base, V lost 5 bases, and 4 bases had no gene match. The V gene's germline CDR1 is SGHRS and CDR2 YFSETQ. The CDR3 covers 15 residues. This sample comprised peripheral blood, obtained on day 0 of AZD1222 vaccination. This receptor was obtained from an adult in good health. The V and J genes are TRBV5-1 and TRBJ2-2; 8 bases are a match to TRBD1. The CDR3, as DNA: TGCGCCAGCAGGATGGGACAGGTGAACACCGGGGAGCTGTTTTTT. It is translated as CASRMGQVNTGELFF.